The clone carrying this TCR beta chain was picked up many times. This record belongs to a study of blood T cell repertoires in COVID-19. The study drew participants aged about 18 to 89 years from roughly 25 US areas. Recovered Cohort 3 donors showed two negative PCRs, clearance, or symptom resolution. The germline CDR1 and CDR2 sequences are MNHEY and SVGEGT. CDR3 size: 19 residues. Trimming removed 2 bases at V and 0 bases at J, with 20 bases between. Profiling relied on immunoSEQ multiplex PCR, and the TCRdb table lists in-frame clones only, not all of them. Altogether some 200,000 clones are present, roughly four fifths being singletons, with the ten largest covering roughly 12%.

J is TRBJ2-1 and V is TRBV6-2 or TRBV6-3; D is undetermined. The sequenced sample consisted of PBMCs or T cells enriched from blood (not recorded which). This receptor was obtained from a man aged 35 to 55 who had recovered from COVID-19. The CDR3 here is CASSYPTPRLDSSYNEQFF. As DNA, the CDR3 is TGTGCCAGCAGTTACCCCACCCCTCGGCTAGATTCCTCCTACAATGAGCAGTTCTTC.